These 6 T cell receptor beta chains were sequenced from one sample in a study of neoadjuvant anti-PD-1 for oral cavity cancer. This sample's time point: after neoadjuvant nivolumab, at surgical resection. Generated by immunoSEQ multiplex PCR, the TCRdb table keeps only in-frame clones and is missing some. The sample records about 37,000 clones, about 36% being singletons. This material consisted of tumor tissue, taken after nivolumab (anti-PD-1) treatment. These TCRs come from a person aged 35-80 years with oral cavity squamous cell carcinoma.

CDR3 sequence: CASRLGDRTNYGYTF. For the CDR3, the DNA is TGTGCCAGCAGACTAGGGGACAGGACCAACTATGGCTACACCTTC. The chain recombines TRBV28 with TRBJ1-2; TRBD1 aligns across 8 bases. Germline values: CDR1 MDHEN, CDR2 SYDVKM. The CDR3 is made up of 15 amino acids. The J segment lost 2 bases and the V segment lost 6 bases, leaving 8 bases of the junction unmatched.

This clone appeared many times. The rearrangement links TRBV6-6 to TRBJ1-5; unclear D gene. CDR1 and CDR2 (germline): MNHNY, SVGAGI (reference sequence). V lost 0 bases and J lost 1, with 7 bases in between. The CDR3 is 15 amino acids. The CDR3 here is CASSYSDGSNQPQHF. CDR3 DNA sequence: TGTGCCAGCAGTTACTCTGATGGCAGCAATCAGCCCCAGCATTTT.

The chain links TRBV19 to TRBJ2-2, with 10 positions matching TRBD1. CDR3 length: 16 residues. Germline CDR1 and CDR2: LNHDA and SQIVND (reference sequence). The trim removed 4 bases at V and 0 bases at J, leaving 2 bases unmatched. DNA for the CDR3: TGTGCCAGTAGTAGGGACAGGGGTACGAACACCGGGGAGCTGTTTTTT. Its protein product is CASSRDRGTNTGELFF.

CDR3 sequence reads: CASSSDSSEQYF. The DNA for the CDR3 is TGTGCCAGCTCATCGGACAGTTCCGAGCAGTACTTC. The J gene is TRBJ2-7, the V gene TRBV18, with D possibly TRBD1 on 6 matching bases. The V end was cut by 5 bases, the J end by 6 bases, with 11 bases between. The CDR3 loop spans 12 amino acids. Germline V lookup: CDR1 KGHSH, CDR2 LQKENI.

By sample fraction, this clone is medium-sized. This chain uses TRBV18 with TRBJ1-2; D is ambiguous. Trimming stripped 6 bases from V and 4 bases from J, with 9 bases between. In germline, CDR1 is KGHSH, CDR2 LQKENI. There are 12 residues in the CDR3. The CDR3 DNA reads TGTGCCAGCTCGTTGGAAGCCTATGGCTACACCTTC. Protein sequence: CASSLEAYGYTF.

J is TRBJ1-3 and V is TRBV11-2; possibly TRBD1 for D (5 bases). The CDR3 covers 14 residues. Germline CDR1 SGHAT, CDR2 FQNNGV. The V end was cut by 0 bases, the J end by 9 bases, with 12 bases between. The CDR3 sequence is CASSLDRGSGTIYF. CDR3 nucleotides: TGTGCCAGCAGCTTAGATCGGGGCTCGGGCACCATATATTTT.